This T cell receptor (beta chain) originates from a study of kidney transplant recipient with SARS-CoV-2 infection. Per germline, CDR1 MRHNA and CDR2 SNTAGT. This CDR3 region has 13 residues. TCRdb itself ran the reads through MiXCR, one entry per CDR3 protein. The table records roughly 230,000 distinct CDR3 sequences, 29% of them present only once. Comments on this clonotype: Germline is not matched at one junction end, which may reflect a read error.

This sequence was found in a young adult male patient who had COVID-19 and was a kidney transplant recipient. Some T cells may be provided by the graft donor. Sequenced material: a blood sample, taken at baseline and between days 110 and 120 from a kidney transplant recipient. The chain carries TRBV6-4 and TRBJ2-2; TRBD2 is a possible D gene (6 bases). The chain's CDR3 is CTSSAGRPGELLF. The CDR3, as DNA: TGTACCAGCAGTGCGGGGCGCCCCGGGGAGCTGCTTTTT.